The 30 T cell receptor beta chains in this list originate from one sample, sequenced in a study of read filtering for tumor transcriptome and immune sequencing. From 350 to 500 ng of RNA, a library with molecular barcoded alpha/delta and beta/gamma adaptors was made. TCRdb fed the reads into MiXCR, producing one record per CDR3 protein. The data hold 39,000 or so distinct CDR3 sequences, with around 15% observed a single time. Sequenced input: a population of CD138-negative cells sorted from bone marrow. These receptors originate from a donor aged 40 or over with multiple myeloma.

This clonotype occurred many times. The gene calls are TRBV2 and TRBJ2-5; 12 bases are shared with TRBD2. The germline V gene encodes CDR1 SNHLY and CDR2 FYNNEI. The V segment lost 5 bases and the J segment 7 bases; nucleotides outside the gene matches: 8. The CDR3 is 15 amino acids. The CDR3 sequence: CASSFPTSGRWTQYF. DNA of the CDR3: TGTGCCAGCAGTTTTCCGACTAGCGGGAGATGGACCCAGTACTTC.

This clonotype was observed at least ten times. This chain connects TRBV11-2 to TRBJ2-1, with 8 positions matching TRBD1. The CDR3 is 15 amino acids. CDR1 and CDR2 from the germline V gene are SGHAT and FQNNGV. V was pared by 1 base and J by 7 bases, with 6 bases of the junction left unmatched. The CDR3 loop reads CASSLAQGARNEQFF. The CDR3 nucleotides read TGTGCCAGCAGCTTAGCGCAGGGGGCGAGGAATGAGCAGTTCTTC.

This clonotype occurred many times. As DNA, the CDR3 is TGCAGTGCCCCAAACCATGCGGGGGGCCAGTATTTT. Residues: CSAPNHAGGQYF. This rearrangement joins TRBV20-1 to TRBJ2-3; 8 bases line up with TRBD2. The ends lost 6 bases at V and 12 bases at J; junction bases unmatched: 11. The length of the CDR3 is 12 residues. Per germline, CDR1 DFQATT and CDR2 SNEGSKA (reference sequence).

This clonotype was seen ten or more times. The J gene is TRBJ2-1, the V gene TRBV28; 9 bases match TRBD1. This CDR3 comprises 17 residues. V gave up 8 bases and J gave up 1 base; unmatched junction bases: 12. The germline V gene encodes CDR1 MDHEN and CDR2 SYDVKM. The CDR3 nucleotides are TGTGCCAGCTGGGAGGCTGGGACAGGGACTTCCTACAATGAGCAGTTCTTC. Amino acid sequence: CASWEAGTGTSYNEQFF.

This clonotype qualifies as medium-sized (0.01 to 0.1%). This chain uses TRBV20-1 with TRBJ2-1, with 9 bases that match TRBD2. The CDR3 is 15 residues long. The trim removed 6 bases at V and 6 bases at J, leaving 12 bases unmatched. CDR1 and CDR2 from the germline V gene are DFQATT and SNEGSKA (reference sequence). The CDR3 here is CSAPIAGVWSNEQFF. The CDR3 DNA sequence: TGCAGTGCCCCTATAGCGGGAGTTTGGTCCAATGAGCAGTTCTTC.

This clonotype was detected many times. V gene TRBV30 combines with J gene TRBJ2-1, with D perhaps given as TRBD1 or TRBD2 (5 bases each). Trimming pared 5 bases from V and 4 bases from J, leaving 15 bases between. The CDR3 runs to 14 residues. Looked up from germline, CDR1 is GTSNPN and CDR2 is SVGIG (reference sequence). The CDR3 reads CAWDPGTGYNEQFF. CDR3 coding DNA: TGTGCCTGGGATCCCGGGACGGGATACAATGAGCAGTTCTTC.

This clonotype has a count of ten or more. This rearrangement joins TRBV14 to TRBJ2-3; the match to TRBD2 covers 12 bases. From germline, CDR1 is SGHDN and CDR2 FVKESK. With 4 bases clipped from V and 6 bases from J, the junction kept 11 bases outside the gene matches. This CDR3 region has 17 residues. The CDR3: CASSPGPSGRARDTQYF. The CDR3 nucleotides are TGTGCCAGCAGCCCCGGTCCTAGCGGGAGGGCCCGGGATACGCAGTATTTT.

This clonotype has ten or more counts. This chain joins TRBV5-1 and TRBJ1-3, with D possibly being TRBD1 (6 bases). V lost 6 bases and J 0 bases, leaving 16 bases between the germline ends. The CDR3 is made up of 16 amino acids. Germline V lookup: CDR1 SGHRS, CDR2 YFSETQ. In DNA, the CDR3 is TGCGCCAGCACGGAGGACAGCAGGAACTCTGGAAACACCATATATTTT. It encodes CASTEDSRNSGNTIYF. Supplemented by reference TRBV5-1 and TRBJ1-3, the full variable domain reads KAGVTQTPRYLIKTRGQQVTLSCSPISGHRSVSWYQQTPGQGLQFLFEYFSETQRNKGNFPGRFSGRQFSNSRSEMNVSTLELGDSALYLCASTEDSRNSGNTIYFGEGSWLTVV.

This clonotype was seen many times. The genes are TRBV11-2 and TRBJ2-5, with 8 bases that match TRBD2. CDR3 length equals 15 residues. Trimming cost V 4 bases and J 5 bases; bases outside gene matches: 9. Germline CDR1 reads SGHAT; CDR2 reads FQNNGV. The CDR3 coding sequence is TGTGCCAGCAGCTACGGGACTAGGGATTTGGAGACCCAGTACTTC. It codes for CASSYGTRDLETQYF.

In this sample, this clonotype turned up many times. The chain carries TRBV20-1 and TRBJ2-5; D may be TRBD2 (6 bases). This CDR3 has 14 residues. Germline loops: CDR1 DFQATT, CDR2 SNEGSKA (reference sequence). V dropped 3 bases and J dropped 4 bases, with 15 bases sitting between them. This chain's CDR3 is CSARGGGKGETQYF. The DNA of the CDR3 is TGCAGTGCTAGGGGCGGCGGGAAAGGAGAGACCCAGTACTTC.

This clonotype has just one count. The junction differs from germline at one of its ends, possibly a read error. The V call is TRBV12-3 or TRBV12-4, the J call TRBJ1-1, with TRBD1 identical over 9 bases. CDR3 length: 14 amino acids. CDR3 nucleotide sequence: TGTGCCTGCAGGGGACAGGGAAAGAACACTGAAGCTTTCTTT. This gives the protein CACRGQGKNTEAFF.

V gene TRBV7-3 combines with J gene TRBJ2-1; 8 bases map to TRBD2. V trimming: 5 bases; J trimming: 7 bases; junction bases outside the gene matches: 10. Germline-derived CDR1 and CDR2 are SGHTA and FQGTGA. This CDR3 spans 15 amino acids. CDR3: CASSLGLVLANEQFF. The CDR3 DNA sequence: TGTGCCAGCAGCCTGGGACTAGTGCTGGCTAATGAGCAGTTCTTC.

In this sample, this clonotype turned up many times. The V and J genes are TRBV19 and TRBJ2-1; 8 bases agree with TRBD1. CDR1 is LNHDA, CDR2 SQIVND, per germline (reference sequence). Unmatched junction bases numbered 1, after V lost 3 bases and J lost 6 bases. The CDR3 is 13 residues long. The chain's CDR3 is CASSMTGVNEQFF. CDR3 nucleotide sequence: TGTGCCAGTAGTATGACAGGGGTCAATGAGCAGTTCTTC.

On this clonotype itself: The junction departs from the called germline gene at one end, perhaps through a read error. The chain is built from TRBV6-2 or TRBV6-3 and TRBJ2-1; unclear D gene. Germline assignment: CDR1 MNHEY and CDR2 SVGEGT. CDR3 length equals 11 residues. CDR3 coding DNA: TGTGCCAGCAGTTTGGGGAATGAGCAGTCCTTC. Translating it yields CASSLGNEQSF.

In this sample, this clonotype turned up many times. At one of its ends the junction is not consistent with the germline gene, which may arise from a read error. V and J are TRBV24-1 and TRBJ2-1; TRBD2 aligns across 7 bases. CDR3 length: 14 residues. Looked up from germline, CDR1 is KGHDR and CDR2 is SFDVKD. The CDR3 nucleotides read TGTGCCACTTCCGAAGGGCTAGCGGTGGCTGAGCAGCTCTTC. It yields the protein CATSEGLAVAEQLF.

This clonotype was counted many times. The chain links TRBV28 to TRBJ1-2; a possible D gene is TRBD1 (5 bases). V was trimmed by 6 bases and J by 8 bases, leaving 16 bases between them. Germline V CDR1 and CDR2: MDHEN, SYDVKM. The CDR3 length is 13 residues. The CDR3 region is CASSTGKGNGYTF. CDR3 sequence (DNA): TGTGCCAGCAGCACAGGAAAGGGTAACGGCTACACCTTC.

This clonotype was detected many times. The V call is TRBV19, the J call TRBJ1-4; D unclear. The ends were cut back, 4 bases at V and 6 bases at J, with 12 bases in the middle. The V gene's germline CDR1 is LNHDA and CDR2 SQIVND (reference sequence). This CDR3 has 14 amino acids. The CDR3 spells CASSTGWTDEKLFF. The CDR3 DNA is TGTGCCAGTAGTACGGGCTGGACGGATGAAAAACTGTTTTTT.

This clonotype occurred many times. The genes are TRBV12-3 or TRBV12-4 and TRBJ1-5; a weak D match, TRBD1 (5 bases). This CDR3 is 15 amino acids long. V lost 8 bases to trimming and J lost 0 bases, with 14 bases between them. The CDR3 loop is CASSLMGVSNQPQHF. The CDR3 DNA reads TGTGCCAGCTCTCTGATGGGGGTTAGCAATCAGCCCCAGCATTTT.

This clonotype came up a few times. The chain recombines TRBV29-1 with TRBJ2-5, with D perhaps assigned TRBD1 or TRBD2 (5 bases each). CDR1 and CDR2 from the germline V gene are SQVTM and ANQGSEA. The V end was cut by 6 bases, the J end by 7 bases, with 18 bases between. This CDR3 comprises 13 residues. CDR3 DNA sequence: TGCAGCGTAACGGGACCCAGCTCCGGGACCCAGTACTTC. It specifies CSVTGPSSGTQYF. Full variable domain (remainder filled in from reference TRBV29-1 and TRBJ2-5): SAVISQKPSRDICQRGTSLTIQCQVDSQVTMMFWYRQQPGQSLTLIATANQGSEATYESGFVIDKFPISRPNLTFSTLTVSNMSPEDSSIYLCSVTGPSSGTQYFGPGTRLLVL.

This clonotype occurred many times. The chain links TRBV2 to TRBJ2-7; TRBD1 matches at 8 bases. The CDR3 is 12 residues long. Germline-derived CDR1 and CDR2 are SNHLY and FYNNEI. V lost 6 bases to trimming and J lost 3 bases; unmatched junction nucleotides: 1. The CDR3 sequence: CASSGQGYEQYF. The CDR3 bases are TGTGCCAGCAGCGGACAGGGCTACGAGCAGTACTTC. The variable domain in full, completed from reference TRBV2 and TRBJ2-7, reads EPEVTQTPSHQVTQMGQEVILRCVPISNHLYFYWYRQILGQKVEFLVSFYNNEISEKSEIFDDQFSVERPDGSNFTLKIRSTKLEDSAMYFCASSGQGYEQYFGPGTRLTVT.

This clonotype was detected many times. The CDR3 DNA sequence: TGCGCCAGCAGCTCGGGGGCAGGGTATGAGACCCAGTACTTC. Translated: CASSSGAGYETQYF. The chain couples TRBV5-1 to TRBJ2-5; D tentatively fits TRBD1 or TRBD2 (6 bases each). Per germline, CDR1 SGHRS and CDR2 YFSETQ. V gave up 3 bases and J gave up 5 bases, with 14 bases separating them. This CDR3 has 14 amino acids.

At least ten counts were recorded for this clonotype. This sequence joins TRBV6-2 or TRBV6-3 and TRBJ2-7, with D possibly being TRBD1 or TRBD2 (5 bases each). The CDR3 spans 15 residues. Looked up from germline, CDR1 is MNHEY and CDR2 is SVGEGT. The V and J ends lost 8 bases and 6 bases respectively, with 23 bases between them. The CDR3 region has the DNA TGTGCCAGCCATTTTACGCCGGGGCCTGGCGGCGAGCAGTACTTC. It codes for CASHFTPGPGGEQYF.

This clonotype was observed at least ten times. The chain joins TRBV11-2 to TRBJ1-1, with D unclear. Trimming cost V 1 base and J 5 bases, with 14 bases left between them. CDR1 and CDR2 (germline): SGHAT, FQNNGV. This CDR3 has 15 residues. The CDR3 DNA sequence: TGTGCCAGCAGCTTAGCTAGAGGGCTGGGAACTGAAGCTTTCTTT. Its protein is CASSLARGLGTEAFF.

This clonotype has a count of ten or more. The rearrangement links TRBV5-6 to TRBJ2-2, with 7 bases matching TRBD1. The CDR3 covers 16 residues. J gave up 1 base and V 3 bases, and 6 bases lay outside the gene matches. Germline V gene data show CDR1 as SGHDT and CDR2 as YYEEEE. In DNA, the CDR3 is TGTGCCAGCAGCTGGAGGAGGACAGGGAACACCGGGGAGCTGTTTTTT. It codes for CASSWRRTGNTGELFF.

The table lists this clonotype with many counts. The CDR3 protein is CASSAGTRTDTQYF. CDR3 nucleotides: TGTGCCAGCAGCGCCGGGACAAGAACAGATACGCAGTATTTT. J is TRBJ2-3 and V is TRBV5-5; maybe TRBD1 (6 bases). This CDR3 region has 14 residues. V was pared by 4 bases and J by 3 bases, with 12 bases between. Germline V gene lookup returns CDR1 SGHKS and CDR2 YYEKEE (reference sequence). The whole variable domain, remainder taken from reference TRBV5-5 and TRBJ2-3, is DAGVTQSPTHLIKTRGQQVTLRCSPISGHKSVSWYQQVLGQGPQFIFQYYEKEERGRGNFPDRFSARQFPNYSSELNVNALLLGDSALYLCASSAGTRTDTQYFGPGTRLTVL.

Notes on this clonotype: This clone may be a read error of a much larger clone one base away. As the CDR3 is not closed by the conserved phenylalanine or tryptophan, this likely results from a read error. The chain recombines TRBV24-1 with TRBJ2-1; D ambiguous. The V end was cut by 5 bases, the J end by 0 bases, with 4 bases between. From germline, CDR1 is KGHDR and CDR2 SFDVKD. This CDR3 has 13 amino acids. The CDR3 sequence: CATSADSYNEQFL. The CDR3 DNA reads TGTGCCACCAGTGCGGACTCCTACAATGAGCAGTTCTTG.

V gene TRBV11-2 combines with J gene TRBJ2-3; 12 positions match TRBD2. V lost 5 bases and J lost 7; bases outside the gene matches: 4. The CDR3 consists of 14 residues. Germline lookup yields CDR1 SGHAT and CDR2 FQNNGV. CDR3 sequence: CASSPGLAGYTQYF. CDR3 sequence (DNA): TGTGCCAGCAGCCCGGGACTAGCGGGTTATACGCAGTATTTT.

This clonotype was counted many times. The chain uses TRBV9 and TRBJ2-7; D unclear. The CDR3 spans 13 residues. The V end lost 4 bases, the J end lost 3 bases, and 11 bases lay between the germline ends. Germline loops: CDR1 SGDLS, CDR2 YYNGEE. The CDR3 sequence is CASSPAPGYEQYF. The CDR3 DNA reads TGTGCCAGCAGCCCGGCACCCGGCTACGAGCAGTACTTC.

This clonotype was recorded many times. This rearrangement joins TRBV24-1 to TRBJ2-2; no clear D gene. Looked up from germline, CDR1 is KGHDR and CDR2 is SFDVKD. The ends were cut back, 5 bases at V and 2 bases at J, with 5 bases in the middle. CDR3 length: 13 amino acids. The CDR3: CATSVSNTGELFF. CDR3 DNA sequence: TGTGCCACCAGTGTCAGTAACACCGGGGAGCTGTTTTTT.

Comment on this clonotype: A much larger clone lies a single base off, so this may be a read error. The rearrangement links TRBV28 to TRBJ2-5; 7 bases line up with TRBD2. Germline V lookup: CDR1 MDHEN, CDR2 SYDVKM. After removal of 8 bases from V and 1 base from J, the junction contained 7 bases not matched to a gene. The CDR3 totals 14 residues. The CDR3 DNA reads TGTGCCAGCGGTCAAGCGGGATCCCAAGAGACCCAGTACTTC. Protein sequence: CASGQAGSQETQYF.